One and the same sample provided the 30 T cell receptor beta chains below, sequenced in a study of cytomegalovirus exposure and HLA in healthy donors. The study ran its PCR with 60 Vbeta and 13 Jbeta primers. TCRdb keeps only in-frame clones here, not all; method: immunoSEQ multiplex PCR. Its table records over 100,000 clones. Sample: PBMCs. All receptors derive from a man in his forties in good health and CMV-seropositive.

The rearrangement uses TRBV7-2 and TRBJ2-1, with D uncertain. With 2 bases removed from V and 6 bases from J, the gap between germline ends came to 11 bases. The V gene's germline CDR1 is SGHTA and CDR2 FQGNSA. There are 14 residues in the CDR3. Here the CDR3 DNA reads TGTGCCAGCAGCTTACACGGGTATCTCAATGAGCAGTTCTTC. It specifies CASSLHGYLNEQFF. Full variable domain (remainder filled in from reference TRBV7-2 and TRBJ2-1): GAGVSQSPSNKVTEKGKDVELRCDPISGHTALYWYRQSLGQGLEFLIYFQGNSAPDKSGLPSDRFSAERTGGSVSTLTIQRTQQEDSAVYLCASSLHGYLNEQFFGPGTRLTVL.

The chain employs TRBV28 and TRBJ2-7; D is possibly TRBD1 (5 bases). This CDR3 is 14 amino acids long. Germline V gives CDR1 MDHEN, CDR2 SYDVKM. V lost 6 bases and J lost 6, with 18 bases in between. The CDR3: CASRLISGPFEQYF. The CDR3, as DNA: TGTGCCAGCAGGTTGATTTCAGGGCCTTTCGAGCAGTACTTC.

The chain uses TRBV4-1 and TRBJ2-1; D may be TRBD1 (7 bases). The CDR3 is 15 amino acids. Germline loops: CDR1 MGHRA, CDR2 YSYEKL. The V and J ends lost 1 base and 12 bases respectively, with 19 bases between them. Here the CDR3 reads CASSQVEGTAWGQFF. The CDR3 coding sequence is TGCGCCAGCAGCCAAGTGGAGGGGACAGCGTGGGGGCAGTTCTTC.

The chain is built from TRBV29-1 and TRBJ1-2; unclear D gene. Trimming removed 0 bases at V and 6 bases at J, with 11 bases between. The CDR3 contains 13 residues. The V gene's germline CDR1 is SQVTM and CDR2 ANQGSEA. The CDR3, as DNA: TGCAGCGTTGAAGATCGAGGGAGGAATGGCTACACCTTC. As protein: CSVEDRGRNGYTF.

The genes are TRBV4-2 and TRBJ2-2, with a tentative D call TRBD1 (5 bases). V lost 4 bases, J lost 1 base, and 10 bases lay in between. The CDR3 length is 15 residues. The germline gives CDR1 LGHNA, CDR2 YNFKEQ. The CDR3 reads CASSPLDRNTGELFF. As DNA, the CDR3 is TGTGCCAGCAGCCCCCTCGACAGGAACACCGGGGAGCTGTTTTTT.

The chain carries TRBV28 and TRBJ2-7; D possibly corresponds to TRBD1 (5 bases). Germline values: CDR1 MDHEN, CDR2 SYDVKM. The CDR3 consists of 18 residues. V lost 2 bases to trimming and J lost 0 bases, with 20 bases between them. CDR3 residues: CASSLNPLRQTDSYEQYF. Here the CDR3 DNA reads TGTGCCAGCAGTTTAAATCCTCTCCGACAGACCGACTCCTACGAGCAGTACTTC.

The chain uses TRBV27 and TRBJ2-7; tentatively, D is TRBD2 (5 bases). Trimming removed 6 bases from V and 0 bases from J, with 18 bases in between. The CDR3 consists of 16 residues. CDR1 and CDR2 from the germline V gene are MNHEY and SMNVEV (reference sequence). In nucleotides, the CDR3 is TGTGCCAGCAGCAACATCGGGATCCCGGGCTCCTACGAGCAGTACTTC. This sequence encodes CASSNIGIPGSYEQYF.

This chain links TRBV5-4 with TRBJ1-1; D call uncertain. There are 12 residues in the CDR3. Germline V CDR1 and CDR2: SGHNT, YYREEE (reference sequence). The ends were cut back, 5 bases at V and 7 bases at J, with 12 bases in the middle. The CDR3 region has the DNA TGTGCCAGCAGGCAAGGACGGGATGAAGCTTTCTTT. This codes for CASRQGRDEAFF.

The genes are TRBV5-8 and TRBJ1-1; 8 positions match TRBD1. CDR3 length equals 14 residues. V lost 3 bases and J lost 6; bases outside the gene matches: 7. Germline loops: CDR1 SGHTS, CDR2 YDEGEE. Here the CDR3 reads CASSYGQGRAEAFF. As DNA, the CDR3 is TGTGCCAGCAGCTACGGACAGGGAAGAGCTGAAGCTTTCTTT.

The chain has TRBV5-4 and TRBJ2-1; the D gene is possibly TRBD2 (6 bases). The V end was cut by 2 bases, the J end by 7 bases, with 16 bases between. This CDR3 spans 15 amino acids. CDR1 and CDR2 (germline): SGHNT, YYREEE (reference sequence). This chain's CDR3 is CASSLGTFGRNEQFF. As DNA, the CDR3 is TGTGCCAGCAGCTTAGGGACTTTTGGACGGAATGAGCAGTTCTTC.

The chain joins TRBV28 to TRBJ2-5; no reliable D call. CDR1 and CDR2 (germline): MDHEN, SYDVKM. The CDR3 consists of 13 residues. V shed 7 bases and J shed 3 bases, with 12 bases lying between them. This chain's CDR3 is CASNINRKETQYF. The DNA of the CDR3 is TGTGCCAGCAACATAAACAGAAAAGAGACCCAGTACTTC.

The rearrangement links TRBV18 to TRBJ1-1; 10 bases align to TRBD1. Looked up from germline, CDR1 is KGHSH and CDR2 is LQKENI. The CDR3 consists of 14 residues. V gave up 3 bases and J gave up 7 bases; unmatched junction bases: 5. CDR3 residues: CASSPGQGTHEAFF. Here the CDR3 DNA reads TGTGCCAGCTCACCGGGACAGGGGACTCATGAAGCTTTCTTT. Drawing the rest from reference TRBV18 and TRBJ1-1, the complete variable domain is NAGVMQNPRHLVRRRGQEARLRCSPMKGHSHVYWYRQLPEEGLKFMVYLQKENIIDESGMPKERFSAEFPKEGPSILRIQQVVRGDSAAYFCASSPGQGTHEAFFGQGTRLTVV.

The chain has TRBV6-1 and TRBJ1-4; D uncertain. Germline V CDR1 and CDR2: MNHNS, SASEGT. Trimming removed 5 bases from V and 4 bases from J, with 5 bases in between. The CDR3 has 12 amino acids. In DNA form, the CDR3 reads TGTGCCAGCAGTCCAATTAATGAAAAACTGTTTTTT. It codes for CASSPINEKLFF.

The rearrangement joins TRBV4-1 to TRBJ2-7; TRBD2 might be the D (6 bases). The V gene lost 0 bases and the J gene lost 3 bases, with 15 bases spanning the gap. Germline values: CDR1 MGHRA, CDR2 YSYEKL. The CDR3 consists of 16 residues. CDR3 DNA: TGCGCCAGCAGCCAAGATAGGCCTAGCGCTCGCTACGAGCAGTACTTC. It codes for CASSQDRPSARYEQYF.

The rearrangement links TRBV7-9 to TRBJ2-7; TRBD1 might be the D (6 bases). The CDR3 has 14 residues. Trimming took off 5 bases at V and 6 bases at J, with 17 bases between the two ends. Germline CDR1 SEHNR, CDR2 FQNEAQ (reference sequence). CDR3 sequence reads: CASSPEGESGEQYF. As DNA, the CDR3 is TGTGCCAGCAGCCCAGAGGGGGAGTCAGGCGAGCAGTACTTC. The full variable domain, completed using reference TRBV7-9 and TRBJ2-7, is DTGVSQNPRHKITKRGQNVTFRCDPISEHNRLYWYRQTLGQGPEFLTYFQNEAQLEKSRLLSDRFSAERPKGSFSTLEIQRTEQGDSAMYLCASSPEGESGEQYFGPGTRLTVT.

For the CDR3, the DNA is TGTGCCAGCCGGGACAGGTGGCCCTACAATGAGCAGTTCTTC. Amino acid sequence: CASRDRWPYNEQFF. This sequence joins TRBV6-1 and TRBJ2-1, with 8 positions matching TRBD1. Germline values: CDR1 MNHNS, CDR2 SASEGT. V was clipped by 8 bases and J by 2 bases; unmatched bases: 5. The CDR3 has 14 residues.

The chain uses TRBV15 and TRBJ2-5, with D possibly being TRBD1 (5 bases). This CDR3 spans 15 amino acids. Germline CDR1 reads LNHNV; CDR2 reads YYDKDF (reference sequence). Trimming cost V 1 base and J 2 bases, with 11 bases left between them. CDR3 loop: CATSRARTRQETQYF. The DNA of the CDR3 is TGTGCCACCAGCAGAGCTCGGACACGGCAAGAGACCCAGTACTTC.

V gene TRBV11-3 combines with J gene TRBJ2-1; 12 bases fit TRBD2. The length of the CDR3 is 16 residues. V trimming: 5 bases; J trimming: 7 bases; junction bases outside the gene matches: 9. Germline CDR1 reads SGHNT; CDR2 reads YENEEA. CDR3 sequence: CASSDTLAGGKNEQFF. CDR3 bases: TGTGCCAGCAGCGACACTCTAGCGGGAGGGAAGAATGAGCAGTTCTTC.

The gene calls are TRBV5-1 and TRBJ2-7, with 10 bases matching TRBD1. The CDR3 consists of 15 residues. The J segment lost 4 bases and the V segment lost 0 bases, leaving 4 bases of the junction unmatched. Per germline, CDR1 SGHRS and CDR2 YFSETQ. In DNA, the CDR3 is TGCGCCAGCAGCTTGGTCGGACAGGGGGAATACGAGCAGTACTTC. Protein sequence: CASSLVGQGEYEQYF.

This chain links TRBV5-1 with TRBJ1-6, with 8 bases aligning to TRBD1. The CDR3 length is 14 residues. J lost 6 bases, V lost 4 bases, and 3 bases had no gene match. The germline gives CDR1 SGHRS, CDR2 YFSETQ. As DNA, the CDR3 is TGCGCCAGCAGCCAAGGACAGGGTAATTCACCCCTCCACTTT. Amino acids: CASSQGQGNSPLHF.

J is TRBJ1-1 and V is TRBV5-6; D is uncertain. CDR3 size: 11 residues. V lost 6 bases to trimming and J lost 5 bases, with 8 bases between them. Germline CDR1 is SGHDT and CDR2 is YYEEEE. The CDR3 bases are TGTGCCAGCATGGGGAGGACTGAAGCTTTCTTT. Protein product: CASMGRTEAFF.

The chain carries TRBV6-6 and TRBJ2-7; 7 positions agree with TRBD1. The J segment lost 5 bases and the V segment lost 5 bases, leaving 3 bases of the junction unmatched. Germline V lookup: CDR1 MNHNY, CDR2 SVGAGI (reference sequence). The CDR3 has 12 residues. In nucleotides, the CDR3 is TGTGCCAGCAGTCAAACAGGGGACGAGCAGTACTTC. It translates to CASSQTGDEQYF.

V and J are TRBV11-2 and TRBJ2-1, with 9 positions matching TRBD1. Germline assignment: CDR1 SGHAT and CDR2 FQNNGV. The V and J ends lost 5 bases and 4 bases, in that order; junction bases with no gene match: 9. The CDR3 runs to 16 residues. The CDR3 spells CASSVPDRGKYNEQFF. The CDR3 DNA reads TGTGCCAGCAGCGTCCCGGACAGGGGAAAATACAATGAGCAGTTCTTC.

This sequence joins TRBV28 and TRBJ1-5; weak D call: TRBD1 (5 bases). Germline-derived CDR1 and CDR2 are MDHEN and SYDVKM. V lost 7 bases and J lost 6, with 16 bases in between. The CDR3 loop spans 14 amino acids. The CDR3 nucleotides are TGTGCCAGCACCGTAAGCTTGGGGCCTCAGCCCCAGCATTTT. This encodes CASTVSLGPQPQHF.

The rearrangement uses TRBV28 and TRBJ1-5, with D maybe TRBD1 (6 bases). The CDR3 is made up of 17 amino acids. The germline V and J ends were trimmed by 3 bases and 3 bases, with 18 bases remaining between them. Germline V lookup: CDR1 MDHEN, CDR2 SYDVKM. This CDR3 reads CASSLEQGLGYNQPQHF. DNA of the CDR3: TGTGCCAGCAGTTTGGAGCAGGGGCTTGGTTACAATCAGCCCCAGCATTTT.

V and J are TRBV12-5 and TRBJ2-1; the match to TRBD1 covers 9 bases. The V gene end was trimmed by 6 bases and the J gene end by 2 bases; junction bases not matched to a gene: 8. This CDR3 has 16 amino acids. Germline lookup yields CDR1 LGHNT and CDR2 FRNRAP. CDR3 DNA: TGTGCTAGTGGGCCCACCGGGACAGGGCCCTACAATGAGCAGTTCTTC. Its protein is CASGPTGTGPYNEQFF.

V is TRBV6-1 and J is TRBJ2-7, with 13 positions matching TRBD2. With 6 bases clipped from V and 7 bases from J, the junction kept 6 bases outside the gene matches. This CDR3 is 14 amino acids long. CDR1 and CDR2 from the germline V gene are MNHNS and SASEGT. The CDR3 region has the DNA TGTGCCAGCAGAGGACTAGCGGGAGTCGGGGAGCAGTACTTC. This gives the protein CASRGLAGVGEQYF.

The gene calls are TRBV7-8 and TRBJ2-3; D might be TRBD1 (6 bases). The CDR3 contains 16 residues. The germline V gene encodes CDR1 SGHVS and CDR2 FQNEAQ. V was trimmed by 5 bases and J by 1 base, leaving 16 bases between them. As DNA, the CDR3 is TGTGCCAGCAGCCCCTGGACAGTCGTGCGCACAGATACGCAGTATTTT. This encodes CASSPWTVVRTDTQYF.

The rearrangement joins TRBV5-1 to TRBJ1-1; 7 positions match TRBD1. The CDR3 is 14 residues long. Germline values: CDR1 SGHRS, CDR2 YFSETQ. V gave up 5 bases and J gave up 1 base; unmatched junction bases: 5. CDR3 sequence (DNA): TGCGCCAGCAGTGGCCAGGGGGGGAACACTGAAGCTTTCTTT. It translates to CASSGQGGNTEAFF.

The chain links TRBV15 to TRBJ1-4, with a weak D call TRBD1 (5 bases). Germline V gene data show CDR1 as LNHNV and CDR2 as YYDKDF (reference sequence). The CDR3 spans 15 residues. Trimming removed 0 bases from V and 2 bases from J, with 7 bases in between. CDR3 residues: CATSREHRTNEKLFF. Here the CDR3 DNA reads TGTGCCACCAGCAGAGAGCACAGGACTAATGAAAAACTGTTTTTT.